These 15 T cell receptor beta chains came from one sample sequenced in a study of cytomegalovirus exposure and HLA in healthy donors. Only in-frame clones appear in the TCRdb table, and some are missing; sequencing was by immunoSEQ multiplex PCR. There are under 100,000 clones in the sample; 80% to 85% occur only once, and 9.5% to 13% lies in the top ten. What was sequenced was PBMCs. These receptor sequences come from a woman aged 18-29 years in good health and CMV-seropositive.

The J gene is TRBJ1-3, the V gene TRBV11-2, with 8 bases that match TRBD1. The CDR3 extends over 13 amino acids. Germline trimming cut 5 bases from V and 4 bases from J; bases unmatched to any gene: 1. In germline, CDR1 is SGHAT, CDR2 FQNNGV. The CDR3 sequence is CASSGDRGNTIYF. CDR3 DNA: TGTGCCAGCAGCGGGGACAGGGGAAACACCATATATTTT.

The V call is TRBV6-1, the J call TRBJ1-1, with TRBD1 matching over 7 bases. The trim removed 2 bases at V and 5 bases at J, leaving 8 bases unmatched. Germline loops: CDR1 MNHNS, CDR2 SASEGT. This CDR3 comprises 15 residues. The CDR3 DNA sequence: TGTGCCAGCAGTGAAAGAAGGGGGCTGGGGACTGAAGCTTTCTTT. Its protein product is CASSERRGLGTEAFF.

This clone was seen once. V and J are TRBV10-2 and TRBJ1-4; possible D gene TRBD1, 6 bases. V shed 5 bases and J shed 5 bases, with 15 bases lying between them. The CDR3 runs to 15 residues. Germline lookup yields CDR1 WSHSY and CDR2 SAAADI. CDR3 bases: TGCGCCAGCAGTCCGAGGTGGCAGGGGAATGAAAAACTGTTTTTT. The encoded protein is CASSPRWQGNEKLFF.

The V and J genes are TRBV7-9 and TRBJ1-4; TRBD1 matches at 9 bases. Germline CDR1 reads SEHNR; CDR2 reads FQNEAQ (reference sequence). This CDR3 spans 15 amino acids. V was clipped by 0 bases and J by 9 bases; unmatched bases: 5. CDR3 sequence reads: CASSLAWDREKKLFF. The CDR3 DNA reads as TGTGCCAGCAGCTTAGCCTGGGACAGGGAAAAAAAACTGTTTTTT.

The chain couples TRBV7-3 to TRBJ2-1, with a tentative D call TRBD2 (5 bases). The CDR3 totals 13 residues. Per germline, CDR1 SGHTA and CDR2 FQGTGA. V was pared by 5 bases and J by 6 bases, with 11 bases between. The CDR3 region has the DNA TGTGCCAGCAGCGGAGGTCCCTCCAATGAGCAGTTCTTC. Amino acid sequence: CASSGGPSNEQFF. Variable domain in full (rest from reference TRBV7-3 and TRBJ2-1): GAGVSQTPSNKVTEKGKYVELRCDPISGHTALYWYRQSLGQGPEFLIYFQGTGAADDSGLPNDRFFAVRPEGSVSTLKIQRTERGDSAVYLCASSGGPSNEQFFGPGTRLTVL.

The table lists this clone with a count of one. This sequence joins TRBV7-2 and TRBJ2-3, with a weak D call TRBD2 (7 bases). With 5 bases removed from V and 2 bases from J, the gap between germline ends came to 14 bases. The germline CDR1 and CDR2 sequences are SGHTA and FQGNSA. This CDR3 spans 15 amino acids. The CDR3 region is CASSRVGGATDTQYF. The CDR3 region has the DNA TGTGCCAGCAGCCGCGTAGGGGGGGCCACAGATACGCAGTATTTT.

V gene TRBV9 combines with J gene TRBJ2-1; weak D call: TRBD1 (6 bases). V dropped 1 base and J dropped 2 bases, with 7 bases sitting between them. Looked up from germline, CDR1 is SGDLS and CDR2 is YYNGEE. The CDR3 is made up of 14 amino acids. CDR3 DNA sequence: TGTGCCAGCAGCGTACAGGGGACCTACAATGAGCAGTTCTTC. Translated, it gives CASSVQGTYNEQFF.

As concerns this clone: At one end the junction does not follow the germline gene, possibly because of a read error. As DNA, the CDR3 is TGTGCCAGTAGTTGGACAGGGGGCTCCCACGAGCAGTACTTC. It encodes CASSWTGGSHEQYF. The rearrangement links TRBV19 to TRBJ2-7; 11 nucleotides match TRBD1. The CDR3 is 14 amino acids. CDR1 and CDR2 from the germline V gene are LNHDA and SQIVND (reference sequence).

The chain recombines TRBV15 with TRBJ1-2, with 7 positions matching TRBD1. The V gene's germline CDR1 is LNHNV and CDR2 YYDKDF (reference sequence). Trimming at V came to 4 bases and at J to 2 bases, leaving 10 bases not matched to a gene. The CDR3 length is 16 residues. CDR3 amino acids: CATSKGDTGVNYGYTF. The DNA of the CDR3 is TGTGCCACCAGCAAAGGGGACACAGGGGTGAACTATGGCTACACCTTC.

This chain connects TRBV4-3 to TRBJ1-2; D possibly corresponds to TRBD1 (5 bases). Trimming took off 0 bases at V and 8 bases at J, with 13 bases between the two ends. Germline CDR1 LGHNA, CDR2 YSLEER. CDR3 length: 14 amino acids. The CDR3 nucleotides read TGCGCCAGCAGCCAAGAAAAGGGGCTGGGGGGCTACACCTTC. It specifies CASSQEKGLGGYTF.

The V call is TRBV16, the J call TRBJ2-7; D ambiguous. CDR3 size: 14 residues. V lost 3 bases to trimming and J lost 5 bases, with 14 bases between them. The V gene's germline CDR1 is KGHSY and CDR2 FQNENV. CDR3 residues: CASSQSYRKDEQYF. The CDR3 coding sequence is TGTGCCAGCAGCCAGAGCTACAGAAAGGACGAGCAGTACTTC.

The chain employs TRBV5-8 and TRBJ2-1; 9 bases are a match to TRBD2. Looked up from germline, CDR1 is SGHTS and CDR2 is YDEGEE. This CDR3 has 14 residues. V trimming: 0 bases; J trimming: 6 bases; junction bases outside the gene matches: 1. CDR3 residues: CASSLGLAVNEQFF. CDR3 coding DNA: TGTGCCAGCAGCTTGGGACTAGCGGTCAATGAGCAGTTCTTC.

The chain uses TRBV4-3 and TRBJ2-1; D is unclear. The CDR3 has 17 residues. Trimming removed 1 base from V and 1 base from J, with 14 bases in between. CDR1 and CDR2 (germline): LGHNA, YSLEER. The CDR3 nucleotides read TGCGCCAGCAGCCAAGTGGGCAAGATAAATTCCTACAATGAGCAGTTCTTC. Translated: CASSQVGKINSYNEQFF.

A single count supports this clone. The V and J genes are TRBV10-3 and TRBJ2-2, with TRBD1 matching 9 bases. The germline CDR1 and CDR2 sequences are ENHRY and SYGVKD. V gave up 10 bases and J gave up 4 bases; unmatched junction bases: 13. The CDR3 runs to 16 residues. This chain's CDR3 is CATATGGIVGTGELFF. The CDR3 DNA sequence: TGTGCCACCGCGACAGGGGGGATTGTGGGCACCGGGGAGCTGTTTTTT.

The rearrangement uses TRBV10-2 and TRBJ2-7; D may be TRBD2 (8 bases). The CDR3 is made up of 16 amino acids. Germline assignment: CDR1 WSHSY and CDR2 SAAADI. The V and J ends lost 3 bases and 0 bases respectively, with 15 bases between them. The CDR3 DNA reads TGCGCCAGCAGTGACCCGGGAGGGGGCTCCTCCTACGAGCAGTACTTC. This sequence encodes CASSDPGGGSSYEQYF.